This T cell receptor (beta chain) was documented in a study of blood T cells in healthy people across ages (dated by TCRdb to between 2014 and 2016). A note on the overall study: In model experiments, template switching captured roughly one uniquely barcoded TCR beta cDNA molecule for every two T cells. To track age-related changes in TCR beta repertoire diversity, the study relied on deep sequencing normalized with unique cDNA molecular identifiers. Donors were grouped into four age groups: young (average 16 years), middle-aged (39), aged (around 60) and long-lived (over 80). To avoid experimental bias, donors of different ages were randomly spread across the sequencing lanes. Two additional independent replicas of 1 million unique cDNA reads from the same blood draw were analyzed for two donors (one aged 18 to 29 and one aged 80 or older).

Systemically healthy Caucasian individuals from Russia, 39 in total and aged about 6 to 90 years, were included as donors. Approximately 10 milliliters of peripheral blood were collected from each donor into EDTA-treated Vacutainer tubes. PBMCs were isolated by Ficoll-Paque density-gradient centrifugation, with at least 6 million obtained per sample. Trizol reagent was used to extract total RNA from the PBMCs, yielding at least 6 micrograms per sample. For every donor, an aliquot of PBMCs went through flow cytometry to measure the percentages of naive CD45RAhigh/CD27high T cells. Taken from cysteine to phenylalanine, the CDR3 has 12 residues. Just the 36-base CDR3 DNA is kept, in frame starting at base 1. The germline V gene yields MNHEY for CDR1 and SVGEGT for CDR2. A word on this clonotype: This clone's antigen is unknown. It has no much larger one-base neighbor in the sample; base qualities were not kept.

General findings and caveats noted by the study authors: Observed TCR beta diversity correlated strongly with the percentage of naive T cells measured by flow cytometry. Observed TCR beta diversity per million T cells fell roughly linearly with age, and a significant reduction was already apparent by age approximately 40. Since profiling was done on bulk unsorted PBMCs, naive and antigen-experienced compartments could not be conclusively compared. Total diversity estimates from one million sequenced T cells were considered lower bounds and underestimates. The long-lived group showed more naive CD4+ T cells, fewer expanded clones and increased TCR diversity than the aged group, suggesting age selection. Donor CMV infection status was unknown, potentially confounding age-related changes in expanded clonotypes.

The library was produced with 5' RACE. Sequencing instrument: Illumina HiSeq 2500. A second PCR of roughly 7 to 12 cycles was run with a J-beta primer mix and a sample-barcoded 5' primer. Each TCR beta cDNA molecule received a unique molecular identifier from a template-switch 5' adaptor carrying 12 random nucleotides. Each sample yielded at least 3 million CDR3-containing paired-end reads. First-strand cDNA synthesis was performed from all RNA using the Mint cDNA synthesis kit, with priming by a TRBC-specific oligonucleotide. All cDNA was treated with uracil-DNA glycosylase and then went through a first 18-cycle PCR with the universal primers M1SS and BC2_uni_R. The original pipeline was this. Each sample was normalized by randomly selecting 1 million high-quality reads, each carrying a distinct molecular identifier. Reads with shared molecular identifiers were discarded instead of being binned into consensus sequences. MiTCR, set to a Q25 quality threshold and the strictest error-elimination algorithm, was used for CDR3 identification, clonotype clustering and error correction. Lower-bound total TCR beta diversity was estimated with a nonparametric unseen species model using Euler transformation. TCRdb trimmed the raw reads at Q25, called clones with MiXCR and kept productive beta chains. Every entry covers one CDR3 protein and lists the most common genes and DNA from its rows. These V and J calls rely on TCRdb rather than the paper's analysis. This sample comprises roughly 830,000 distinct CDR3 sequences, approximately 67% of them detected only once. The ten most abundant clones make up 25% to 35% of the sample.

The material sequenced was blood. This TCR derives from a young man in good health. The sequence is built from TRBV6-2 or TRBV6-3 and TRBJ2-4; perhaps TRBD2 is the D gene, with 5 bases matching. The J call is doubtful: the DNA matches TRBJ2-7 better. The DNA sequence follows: TGTGCCAGCAGGGATAGCGCCCGCGAGCAGTACTTC. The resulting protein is CASRDSAREQYF.